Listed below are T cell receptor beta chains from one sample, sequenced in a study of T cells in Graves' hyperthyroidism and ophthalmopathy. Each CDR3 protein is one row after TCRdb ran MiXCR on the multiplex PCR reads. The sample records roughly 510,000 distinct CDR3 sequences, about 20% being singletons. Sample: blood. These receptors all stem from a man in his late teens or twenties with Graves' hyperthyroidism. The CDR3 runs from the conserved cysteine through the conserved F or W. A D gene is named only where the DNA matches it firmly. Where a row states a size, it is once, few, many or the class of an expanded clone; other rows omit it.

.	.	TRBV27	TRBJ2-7	CASSSRRASEQYF	TGTGCCAGCAGTAGCCGTCGGGCTAGTGAGCAGTACTTC
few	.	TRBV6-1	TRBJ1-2	CASSPSRGWGYTF	TGTGCCAGCAGTCCCTCCAGGGGTTGGGGCTACACCTTC
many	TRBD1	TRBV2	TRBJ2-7	CASSDQGASYEQYF	TGTGCCAGCAGTGATCAGGGGGCCTCCTACGAGCAGTACTTC
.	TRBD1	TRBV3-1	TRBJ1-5	CASSQGQGALVLQPQHF	TGTGCCAGCAGCCAGGGTCAGGGGGCGTTGGTTTTGCAGCCCCAGCATTTT
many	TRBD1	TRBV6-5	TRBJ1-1	CASSPTGGTEAFF	TGTGCCAGCAGCCCTACAGGGGGCACTGAAGCTTTCTTT
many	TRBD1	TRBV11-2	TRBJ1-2	CASTLAPGQQDGYTF	TGTGCCAGCACTCTTGCTCCGGGACAGCAAGATGGCTACACCTTC
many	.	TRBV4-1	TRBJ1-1	CASSPYLLGNTEAFF	TGCGCCAGCAGCCCCTACCTCTTAGGAAACACTGAAGCTTTCTTT
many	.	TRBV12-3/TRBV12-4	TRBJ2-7	CASSLMGQGGYEQYF	TGTGCCAGCAGTTTAATGGGTCAGGGTGGCTACGAGCAGTACTTC
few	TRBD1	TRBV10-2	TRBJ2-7	CASSPDRGRTYEQYF	TGCGCCAGCAGTCCAGACAGGGGACGGACCTACGAGCAGTACTTC
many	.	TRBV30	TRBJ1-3	CGRGGSSGNTIYF	TGTGGTCGAGGCGGGTCCTCTGGAAACACCATATATTTT
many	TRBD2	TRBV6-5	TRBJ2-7	CASSYGRGAHEQYF	TGTGCCAGCAGTTACGGGCGGGGGGCCCACGAGCAGTACTTC
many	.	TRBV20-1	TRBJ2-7	CSATDRNYEQYF	TGCAGTGCTACAGACAGGAACTACGAGCAGTACTTC
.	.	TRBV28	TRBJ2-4	CASSQGGGLAKNIKYF	TGTGCCAGCAGCCAAGGGGGGGGTCTAGCCAAAAACATTAAGTACTTC
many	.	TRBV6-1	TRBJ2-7	CASRSGTLSYEQYF	TGTGCCAGCAGGTCCGGGACCCTCTCCTACGAGCAGTACTTC
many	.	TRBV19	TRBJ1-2	CAATRPDGSYGYTF	TGTGCCGCAACTAGGCCGGACGGGTCCTATGGCTACACCTTC
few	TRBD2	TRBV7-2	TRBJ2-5	CASSPSRLAGAETQYF	TGTGCCAGCAGCCCCTCGCGACTAGCGGGGGCAGAGACCCAGTACTTC
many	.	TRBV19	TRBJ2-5	CASSPRRGNQETQYF	TGTGCCAGTAGTCCCCGAAGGGGGAACCAAGAGACCCAGTACTTC
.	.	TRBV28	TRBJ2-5	CASSSLASRETQYF	TGTGCCAGCAGCTCCTTGGCTAGCAGGGAGACCCAGTACTTC
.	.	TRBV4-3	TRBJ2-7	CASSQDPSGAYEQYF	TGCGCCAGCAGCCAAGATCCCTCAGGGGCCTACGAGCAGTACTTC
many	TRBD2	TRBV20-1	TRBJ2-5	CSARGGTSPRETQYF	TGCAGTGCTAGAGGAGGGACTAGCCCAAGAGAGACCCAGTACTTC
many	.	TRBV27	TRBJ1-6	CASSLLHSPLHF	TGTGCCAGCAGTTTGCTTCATTCACCCCTCCACTTT
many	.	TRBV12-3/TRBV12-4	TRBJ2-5	CATASSRVGETQYF	TGTGCCACCGCTTCCAGTAGGGTCGGAGAGACCCAGTACTTC
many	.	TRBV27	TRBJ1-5	CASSLFRGSNQPQHF	TGTGCCAGCAGTTTATTTAGGGGGAGCAATCAGCCCCAGCATTTT
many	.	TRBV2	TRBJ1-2	CASSSFGGYTF	TGTGCCAGCAGTAGTTTTGGCGGCTACACCTTC
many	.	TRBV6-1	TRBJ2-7	CASSETAGTYEQYF	TGTGCCAGCAGTGAAACGGCAGGTACCTACGAGCAGTACTTC
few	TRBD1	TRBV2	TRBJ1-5	CASGGDRGVSNQPQHF	TGTGCCAGCGGGGGGGACAGGGGGGTTAGCAATCAGCCCCAGCATTTT
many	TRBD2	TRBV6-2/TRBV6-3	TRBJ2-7	CASSITGFTWTSGGPEQYF	TGTGCCAGCAGCATTACAGGGTTCACCTGGACTAGCGGGGGACCCGAGCAGTACTTC
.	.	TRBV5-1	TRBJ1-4	CASRTGQPYNEKLFF	TGCGCCAGCAGAACCGGACAACCCTATAATGAAAAACTGTTTTTT
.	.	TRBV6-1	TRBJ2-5	CAARGIQGGETQYF	TGTGCGGCGCGCGGTATCCAAGGAGGCGAGACCCAGTACTTC
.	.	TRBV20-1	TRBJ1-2	CSAKGAYNYGYTF	TGCAGTGCTAAAGGGGCGTATAACTATGGCTACACCTTC
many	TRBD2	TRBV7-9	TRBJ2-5	CASVEGAGGPKETQYF	TGTGCCAGCGTAGAGGGAGCGGGGGGGCCTAAAGAGACCCAGTACTTC
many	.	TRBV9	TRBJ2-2	CASSESGLTGELFF	TGTGCCAGCAGCGAGTCGGGGTTAACCGGGGAGCTGTTTTTT
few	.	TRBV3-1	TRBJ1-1	CASSQGHMNTEACF	TGTGCCAGCAGCCAAGGACACATGAACACTGAAGCTTGCTTT
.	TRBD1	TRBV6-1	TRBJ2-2	CASSEEGTGAGELFF	TGTGCCAGCAGTGAAGAGGGGACAGGGGCCGGGGAGCTGTTTTTT
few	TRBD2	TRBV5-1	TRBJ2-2	CASSWTSGWTGELFF	TGCGCCAGCAGCTGGACTAGCGGGTGGACCGGGGAGCTGTTTTTT
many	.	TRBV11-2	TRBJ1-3	CASSLLPGTGNTIYF	TGTGCCAGCAGCTTATTGCCGGGGACTGGAAACACCATATATTTT
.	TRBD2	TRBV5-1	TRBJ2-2	CASSLGGLAGPNTGELFF	TGCGCCAGCAGCTTGGGGGGACTAGCGGGGCCGAACACCGGGGAGCTGTTTTTT
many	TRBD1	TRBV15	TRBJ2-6	CATSPGQGASGANVLTF	TGTGCCACCAGCCCGGGACAGGGGGCGTCGGGGGCCAACGTCCTGACTTTC
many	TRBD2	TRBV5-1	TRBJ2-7	CASSLISGGPYEQYF	TGCGCCAGCAGCTTGATTAGCGGGGGACCCTACGAGCAGTACTTC
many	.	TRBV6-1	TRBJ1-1	CASSANMNTEAFF	TGTGCCAGCAGCGCTAATATGAACACTGAAGCTTTCTTT
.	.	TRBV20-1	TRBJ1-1	CSARDHVGVTEAFF	TGCAGTGCTAGAGATCATGTCGGGGTGACTGAAGCTTTCTTT
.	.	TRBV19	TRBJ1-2	CASGIQAGGYGYTF	TGTGCCAGTGGAATACAGGCCGGGGGCTATGGCTACACCTTC
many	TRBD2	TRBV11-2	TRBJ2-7	CASSSLAGETYEQYF	TGTGCCAGCAGCTCTCTAGCGGGGGAAACCTACGAGCAGTACTTC
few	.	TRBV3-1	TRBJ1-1	CASSQGLLTEAFF	TGTGCCAGCAGCCAGGGGCTGCTTACTGAAGCTTTCTTT
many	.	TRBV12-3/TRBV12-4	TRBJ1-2	CASEKGRMRNGYTF	TGTGCCAGCGAGAAGGGCCGAATGAGAAATGGCTACACCTTC
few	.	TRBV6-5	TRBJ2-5	CASRHPGSEGTQYF	TGTGCCAGCAGACACCCCGGTTCGGAGGGGACCCAGTACTTC
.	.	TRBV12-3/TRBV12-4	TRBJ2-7	CASAIGGEQYF	TGTGCCTCAGCCATTGGGGGAGAGCAGTACTTC
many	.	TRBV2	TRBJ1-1	CASSEKGQGKNTEAFF	TGTGCCAGCAGTGAAAAAGGTCAGGGGAAGAACACTGAAGCTTTCTTT
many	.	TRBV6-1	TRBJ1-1	CLTRGTEAFF	TGTTTGACACGGGGAACTGAAGCTTTCTTT
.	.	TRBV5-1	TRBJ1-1	CASESLTGKNTEAFF	TGCGCCAGCGAAAGCCTCACCGGTAAGAACACTGAAGCTTTCTTT
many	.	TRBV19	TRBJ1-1	CATTIGQTPNTEAFF	TGTGCCACCACAATAGGACAGACCCCGAACACTGAAGCTTTCTTT
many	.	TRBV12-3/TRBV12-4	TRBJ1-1	CASSRGWGRGAEAFF	TGTGCCAGCAGCCGAGGGTGGGGGAGAGGGGCTGAAGCTTTCTTT
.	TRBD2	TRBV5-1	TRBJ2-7	CASSFTGGSFYEQYF	TGCGCCAGCAGCTTTACGGGGGGGAGCTTCTACGAGCAGTACTTC
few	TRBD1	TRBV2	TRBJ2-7	CASSGTGGIPYEQYF	TGTGCCAGCAGTGGGACAGGGGGCATTCCCTACGAGCAGTACTTC
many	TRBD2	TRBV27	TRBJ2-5	CASSSTSLAGGPETQYF	TGTGCCAGCAGTTCAACGTCCTTAGCGGGGGGGCCTGAGACCCAGTACTTC
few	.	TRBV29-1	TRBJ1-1	CSAPGIGGTEAFF	TGCAGCGCCCCCGGGATAGGGGGCACTGAAGCTTTCTTT
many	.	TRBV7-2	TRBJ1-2	CASSSPDQGNYGYTF	TGTGCCAGCAGCTCCCCGGATCAGGGGAACTATGGCTACACCTTC
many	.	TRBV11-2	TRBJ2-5	CASNSALPQETQYF	TGTGCCAGCAATTCGGCCCTACCGCAAGAGACCCAGTACTTC
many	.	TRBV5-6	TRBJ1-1	CASSLAEVGLNTEAFF	TGTGCCAGCAGCTTGGCCGAGGTGGGACTCAACACTGAAGCTTTCTTT